This TCR beta chain came from a study of T cell repertoires in cytomegalovirus infection. Study overall: HLA-B-restricted CMV epitopes that are well studied, plus recently identified HLA-C-restricted ones, were used by the study. CMV infection together with matching HLA type was indicated by public TCR beta signatures. Study-level points and caveats: There were HLA-C-restricted CMV-specific TCR beta clonotypes dominating the ex vivo response. The cumulative frequency of public TCR beta families distinguished individuals who carried CMV together with the relevant HLA.

V was pared by 0 bases and J by 6 bases, with 6 bases of the junction left unmatched. The germline gives CDR1 SGDLS, CDR2 YYNGEE. The CDR3 is 16 amino acids. Each CDR3 protein gets one entry after TCRdb re-called the reads with MiXCR. Of approximately 260,000 distinct CDR3 sequences listed, 20% to 25% were seen once; the top ten hold around 20%. This clonotype was picked up many times. The antigen remains unidentified. This chain uses TRBV9 with TRBJ1-6, with 7 positions matching TRBD1. The receptor was derived from a human donor in good health (CMV status not recorded). Some clones in this sample may be carry-over from other donors' samples. Sequencing used cultured PBMCs, obtained from culture after CMV antigen stimulation. CDR3 DNA: TGTGCCAGCAGCGTAGTGGCAGGGGGGACTAATTCACCCCTCCACTTT. Protein: CASSVVAGGTNSPLHF.